Sequencing of this T cell receptor beta chain was carried out in a study of OX40 agonist ivuxolimab in advanced cancers. Study-level background: Ivuxolimab, an antibody that agonizes OX40 (CD134), was administered to the patients. The mean age was about 61 years, ranging from about 20 to 85, with 65% to 85% of participants male.

As concerns this clone: Its specificity is unknown.

The table came from immunoSEQ multiplex PCR; TCRdb's copy has only in-frame clones and leaves some out. The sample contains 43,000 or so clones, around 88% of which appear only once. Study-wide results and caveats: Nonresponders included some who also had low normalized T-cell clonal expansion. Among the lowest peripheral clonal expansion occurred in 0.1-3.0 mg/kg partial responders.

Trimming pared 3 bases from V and 3 bases from J, leaving 18 bases between. Germline values: CDR1 GTSNPN, CDR2 SVGIG (reference sequence). There are 16 residues in the CDR3. The sample in question was CD4+ or CD8+ T cells sorted from blood, obtained in a trial of the OX40 agonist ivuxolimab. The sequence came from an adult with an advanced solid tumor such as melanoma, head and neck, liver or kidney cancer. The chain employs TRBV30 and TRBJ2-1, with D perhaps matching TRBD1 (6 bases). This CDR3 reads CAWRRTAQLGYNEQFF. Here the CDR3 DNA reads TGTGCCTGGAGGCGGACAGCCCAACTGGGCTACAATGAGCAGTTCTTC.